This note documents a single T cell receptor beta chain sequence. The data were taken from a study of blood T cell repertoires in COVID-19. Turning to the study itself: Italy, Spain and the United States were the sources of the convalescent and acute COVID-19 samples. In each case, the material was cDNA or gDNA derived from T cells, B-cell-depleted T cells, or PBMCs.

Germline values: CDR1 SGHRS, CDR2 YFSETQ. The J segment lost 2 bases and the V segment lost 4 bases, leaving 10 bases of the junction unmatched. The CDR3 length is 17 residues. In the source study's methods: Cell counts per sample came from amplifying reference gene primers. The assay was immunoSEQ multiplex PCR, and TCRdb's table has in-frame clones only and misses some. D and trimming were read from the DNA, whereas the V and J calls and clone size are those reported in that table. The sample carries roughly 73,000 clones, about nine tenths recorded once. The sample taken for sequencing was peripheral blood. The clonotype was recovered from a woman older than 75 with active or convalescent COVID-19. The J gene is TRBJ2-3, the V gene TRBV5-1; TRBD2 aligns across 10 bases. The CDR3 coding sequence is TGCGCCAGCAGCGTCAGAACTAGCGGGGTCTACACAGATACGCAGTATTTT. This gives the protein CASSVRTSGVYTDTQYF.